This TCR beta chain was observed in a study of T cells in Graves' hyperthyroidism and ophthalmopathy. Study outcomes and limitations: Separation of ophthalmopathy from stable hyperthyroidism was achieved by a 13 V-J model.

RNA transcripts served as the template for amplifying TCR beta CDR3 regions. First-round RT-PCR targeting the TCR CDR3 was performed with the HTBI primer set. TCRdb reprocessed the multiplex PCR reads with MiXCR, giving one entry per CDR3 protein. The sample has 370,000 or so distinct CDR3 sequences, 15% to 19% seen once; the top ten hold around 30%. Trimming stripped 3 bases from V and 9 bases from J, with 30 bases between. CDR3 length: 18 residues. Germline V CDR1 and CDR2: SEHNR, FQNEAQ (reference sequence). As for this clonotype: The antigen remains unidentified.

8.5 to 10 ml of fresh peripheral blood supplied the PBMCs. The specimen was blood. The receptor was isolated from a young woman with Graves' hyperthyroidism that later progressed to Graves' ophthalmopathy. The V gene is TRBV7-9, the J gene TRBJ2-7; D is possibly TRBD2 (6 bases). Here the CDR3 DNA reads TGTGCCAGCAGCTTTAGATCCGCCGGGGAACAGAGACTGGGGGGGCAGTACTTC. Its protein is CASSFRSAGEQRLGGQYF.